This T cell receptor beta chain comes out of a study of cytomegalovirus exposure and HLA in healthy donors. Overall study results and limits: Analysis was performed later, and it showed HLA-associated TCR beta chains to be more clonally expanded than equally common others. The likely origin of a cluster of highly shared sequence variants was a sequencing artifact. Only CMV serostatus was available as immune exposure information.

The CDR3 contains 14 residues. Looked up from germline, CDR1 is SGHRS and CDR2 is YFSETQ. V shed 5 bases, J shed 4 bases, and the junction held 4 bases outside the gene matches. Worth noting for this clone: As yet, its antigen is unknown.

Primers for the PCR totalled 60 Vbeta and 13 Jbeta. Original analysis: There were around 80 million unique TCR beta chains by a later count, and approximately 11 million of them were shared. The protocol was immunoSEQ multiplex PCR, while the TCRdb copy is restricted to in-frame clones and leaves out a portion. V and J calls and clone size are copied from that table; D and trimming were computed from the DNA. The sample has 160,000 or so clones; roughly 80% are singletons. This chain uses TRBV5-1 with TRBJ2-3; 10 nucleotides match TRBD2. This sequence originates from a man between 35 and 55 years old in good health and CMV-seronegative. Material for sequencing was PBMCs. The DNA of the CDR3 is TGCGCCAGCAGTAGAGCGGGGGGGCCAGATACGCAGTATTTT. The encoded protein is CASSRAGGPDTQYF.